A selection of T cell receptor beta chains follows, all from one sample in a study of T-cell reconstitution after alpha-beta-depleted transplantation in children. MiXCR, applied by TCRdb to the PCR reads, yields one record per CDR3 protein. The sample includes about 78,000 distinct CDR3 sequences, around 14% seen only once; the top ten take 25% to 35%. Here the sequenced sample was PBMCs, mostly from graft donor cells, taken 180 days after TCRalphabeta/CD19-depleted stem cell transplant. The receptors were gathered from a male patient aged 2 to 9 who had a stem cell transplant for acute lymphoblastic leukemia, so the T cells may come from the graft donor. Both conserved end residues are part of each CDR3. D genes are given only for firm matches. Expanded clones are given a class, and other clones once, few, many or no size at all.

d_call,j_call,v_call,cdr3_length,clone_size,cdr3_nt,cdr3_aa
.,TRBJ1-5,TRBV6-1,13,.,TGTGCCAGCAGCAGGGTGAACAATCAGCCCCAGCATTTT,CASSRVNNQPQHF
.,TRBJ2-2,TRBV28,16,.,TGTGCCAGCAGTTTAGACGAGTTGGAGAACACCGGGGAGCTGTTTTTT,CASSLDELENTGELFF
.,TRBJ2-7,TRBV7-3,17,.,TGTGCCAGCAGCTTAGGCCCTTCGGCCCAGAGCTCCTACGAGCAGTACTTC,CASSLGPSAQSSYEQYF
.,TRBJ2-7,TRBV12-3/TRBV12-4,11,.,TGTGCCAGCAGGGGGAGCTACGAGCAGTACTTC,CASRGSYEQYF
TRBD2,TRBJ2-2,TRBV11-1,18,few,TGTGCCAGCAGCTTATTGGCAGCGGGAGGGCCGAGGGCCGGGGAGCTGTTTTTT,CASSLLAAGGPRAGELFF
.,TRBJ1-6,TRBV5-1,15,few,TGCGCCAGCAACCCTACAGGGAAATGGAATTCACCCCTCCACTTT,CASNPTGKWNSPLHF
.,TRBJ1-1,TRBV12-3/TRBV12-4,13,few,TGTGCCAGCAGGTCCTCGACAGGCGTTGAAGCTTTCTTT,CASRSSTGVEAFF
TRBD1,TRBJ2-7,TRBV5-1,14,.,TGCGCCAGCACCCCGGGACAGGGGCAGTCCGAGCAGTACTTC,CASTPGQGQSEQYF
TRBD2,TRBJ2-4,TRBV4-2,14,.,TGTGCCAGCAGCCAAGGGTATAGCGGGAACATTCAGTACTTC,CASSQGYSGNIQYF
TRBD2,TRBJ2-7,TRBV5-1,15,few,TGCGCCAGCAGCGCCCGACTAGCGGGCGGCTACGAGCAGTACTTC,CASSARLAGGYEQYF
.,TRBJ1-5,TRBV28,16,few,TGTGCCAGCAGTTTACCTCGGAAGGTTAGCAATCAGCCCCAGCATTTT,CASSLPRKVSNQPQHF
.,TRBJ2-5,TRBV28,15,.,TGTGCCAGCAGTCCCCGAAGAGGGGTTGGGGAGACCCAGTACTTC,CASSPRRGVGETQYF
TRBD1,TRBJ1-5,TRBV5-1,15,.,TGCGCCAGCAGCTTGGAGACAGGGGGCAATCAGCCCCAGCATTTT,CASSLETGGNQPQHF
.,TRBJ2-5,TRBV7-6,13,.,TGTGCCAGCAGCTTAGATAGCACGGGGACCCAGTACTTC,CASSLDSTGTQYF
TRBD2,TRBJ2-7,TRBV13,14,few,TGTGCCAGCACGAATCGGCGGGGGGGCTACGAGCAGTACTTC,CASTNRRGGYEQYF
.,TRBJ1-2,TRBV20-1,12,few,TGCAGTGCCGCCCCCCGCGTATATGGCTACACCTTC,CSAAPRVYGYTF
.,TRBJ2-3,TRBV5-1,15,.,TGCGCCAGCAGCTTGGAGGGAGGCCGGGCAGATACGCAGTATTTT,CASSLEGGRADTQYF
.,TRBJ2-6,TRBV5-1,15,many,TGCGCCAGCAGCCGACTTACCTCTGGGGCCAACGTCCTGACTTTC,CASSRLTSGANVLTF
.,TRBJ1-6,TRBV5-5,13,.,TGTGCCAGCAGCTTGGTGAGGAGTTCACCCCTCCCCTTT,CASSLVRSSPLPF